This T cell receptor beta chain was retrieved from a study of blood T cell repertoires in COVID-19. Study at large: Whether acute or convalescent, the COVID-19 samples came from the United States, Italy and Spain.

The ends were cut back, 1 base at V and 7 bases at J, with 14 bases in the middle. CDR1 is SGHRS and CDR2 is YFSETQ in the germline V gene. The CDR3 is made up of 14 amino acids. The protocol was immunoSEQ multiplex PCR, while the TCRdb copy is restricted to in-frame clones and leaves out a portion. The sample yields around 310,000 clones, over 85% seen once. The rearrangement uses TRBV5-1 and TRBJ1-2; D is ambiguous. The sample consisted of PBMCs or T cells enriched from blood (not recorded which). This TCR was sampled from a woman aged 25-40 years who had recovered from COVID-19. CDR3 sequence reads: CASSLFSGSIGYTF. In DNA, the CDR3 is TGCGCCAGCAGCTTGTTTTCGGGGTCTATTGGCTACACCTTC.